Shown below are 29 T cell receptor beta chains from a single sample sequenced in a study of T-cell reconstitution after alpha-beta-depleted transplantation in children. Unique molecular identifiers featured in how the TCRbeta library was prepared. TCRdb itself ran the PCR reads through MiXCR, one entry per CDR3 protein. Of fewer than 200,000 distinct CDR3 sequences listed, around 6.8% are singletons. Source: PBMCs from the stem cell graft donor, taken from the stem cell graft. All receptors derive from a human donor who donated a stem cell graft to a child with Wiskott-Aldrich syndrome.

This clonotype showed up many times. The V gene is TRBV9, the J gene TRBJ2-7; 9 bases are a match to TRBD1. The CDR3 covers 14 residues. V was clipped by 2 bases and J by 1 base; unmatched bases: 1. The germline V gene encodes CDR1 SGDLS and CDR2 YYNGEE. The CDR3 spells CASSVDRGSYEQYF. In DNA form, the CDR3 reads TGTGCCAGCAGCGTCGACAGGGGGTCCTACGAGCAGTACTTC.

The chain recombines TRBV5-1 with TRBJ2-1, with 9 bases lining up with TRBD2. The CDR3 spans 16 residues. Germline lookup yields CDR1 SGHRS and CDR2 YFSETQ. The V segment lost 0 bases and the J segment 7 bases; nucleotides outside the gene matches: 8. The CDR3 sequence: CASSLVIAGGPNEQFF. CDR3 in DNA: TGCGCCAGCAGCTTGGTCATTGCGGGGGGGCCGAATGAGCAGTTCTTC.

This clonotype was found many times. This chain connects TRBV3-1 to TRBJ2-2; weak D call: TRBD2 (6 bases). This CDR3 spans 13 amino acids. V lost 6 bases, J lost 6 bases, and 11 bases lay in between. CDR1 and CDR2 from the germline V gene are LGHDT and YNNKEL (reference sequence). CDR3 loop: CASRGLVPGELFF. The CDR3 DNA is TGTGCCAGCAGGGGACTCGTTCCCGGGGAGCTGTTTTTT.

This clonotype occurred a few times. V usage is TRBV7-8 and J usage is TRBJ1-1; D is unresolved. Germline assignment: CDR1 SGHVS and CDR2 FQNEAQ. The V end lost 4 bases, the J end lost 6 bases, and 12 bases lay between the germline ends. This CDR3 spans 13 amino acids. The CDR3 sequence: CASSSYLSSEAFF. The CDR3 nucleotides read TGTGCCAGCAGCTCCTATTTGTCCTCTGAAGCTTTCTTT. Drawing the rest from reference TRBV7-8 and TRBJ1-1, the complete variable domain is GAGVSQSPRYKVAKRGQDVALRCDPISGHVSLFWYQQALGQGPEFLTYFQNEAQLDKSGLPSDRFFAERPEGSVSTLKIQRTQQEDSAVYLCASSSYLSSEAFFGQGTRLTVV.

This clonotype came up many times. The chain uses TRBV28 and TRBJ2-1, with D hard to call. V was clipped by 3 bases and J by 5 bases, with 11 bases between them. The CDR3 runs to 14 residues. Germline V gene lookup returns CDR1 MDHEN and CDR2 SYDVKM. CDR3 amino acids: CASSLAGWDNEQFF. CDR3 sequence (DNA): TGTGCCAGCAGTTTGGCAGGATGGGACAATGAGCAGTTCTTC.

This clonotype was seen repeatedly, ten times or more. The V gene is TRBV18, the J gene TRBJ2-5; unclear D gene. CDR3 length: 15 residues. Trimming removed 3 bases at V and 5 bases at J, with 16 bases between. Germline CDR1 KGHSH, CDR2 LQKENI. The CDR3 loop reads CASSPQNAFLETQYF. CDR3 sequence (DNA): TGTGCCAGCTCACCTCAGAACGCCTTCCTCGAGACCCAGTACTTC.

This clonotype was seen at least ten times. The chain combines TRBV5-1 with TRBJ2-7; D uncertain. Trimming took 4 bases from V and 6 from J, leaving 14 bases between them. Germline CDR1 and CDR2: SGHRS and YFSETQ. This CDR3 has 13 residues. The CDR3 coding sequence is TGCGCCAGCAGCCTGTCCAGTAATCCCGAGCAGTACTTC. This codes for CASSLSSNPEQYF.

This clonotype was observed a few times. The chain links TRBV7-2 to TRBJ2-1; the D is unclear. This CDR3 has 14 amino acids. Deletions cut 8 bases from V and 4 bases from J, with 15 bases between. Germline assignment: CDR1 SGHTA and CDR2 FQGNSA. CDR3 residues: CASRSQALYNEQFF. The CDR3 DNA follows: TGTGCCAGCCGTTCCCAAGCGCTTTACAATGAGCAGTTCTTC.

This clonotype was picked up many times. The J gene is TRBJ2-1, the V gene TRBV11-1; 16 nucleotides agree with TRBD2. V shed 5 bases and J 7 bases; nucleotides not matched to a gene: 11. This CDR3 comprises 18 residues. Germline values: CDR1 SGHAT, CDR2 FQDESV (reference sequence). CDR3 region: CASSQPGTSGGARNEQFF. In DNA, the CDR3 is TGTGCCAGCAGCCAACCCGGGACTAGCGGGGGGGCCCGGAATGAGCAGTTCTTC.

This clonotype appeared many times. The V and J genes are TRBV12-3 or TRBV12-4 and TRBJ2-3, with D hard to call. The CDR3 sequence is 17 residues long. Trimming removed 6 bases at V and 1 base at J, with 20 bases between. CDR3 sequence reads: CASSPTLGRRGTDTQYF. The CDR3, as DNA: TGTGCCAGCAGCCCCACCTTGGGCCGACGGGGCACAGATACGCAGTATTTT.

The table lists this clonotype with many counts. This chain links TRBV24-1 with TRBJ1-1; 12 bases line up with TRBD1. Germline V gene data show CDR1 as KGHDR and CDR2 as SFDVKD. The CDR3 runs to 16 residues. J gave up 3 bases and V 4 bases, and 5 bases lay outside the gene matches. The CDR3 coding sequence is TGTGCCACCAGTGACAAGGGACAGGGGGCAGACACTGAAGCTTTCTTT. Amino acids: CATSDKGQGADTEAFF.

This clonotype has more than one count but fewer than ten. The chain employs TRBV12-3 or TRBV12-4 and TRBJ2-5; D perhaps matches TRBD2 (6 bases). The length of the CDR3 is 12 residues. The ends were cut back, 7 bases at V and 7 bases at J, with 13 bases in the middle. The CDR3 sequence is CASNWSGGTQYF. The DNA for the CDR3 is TGTGCCAGCAATTGGTCCGGGGGGACCCAGTACTTC.

This clonotype was recorded at least ten times. The rearrangement uses TRBV7-2 and TRBJ1-1, with unresolved D. Germline V lookup: CDR1 SGHTA, CDR2 FQGNSA. CDR3 length: 14 amino acids. Trimming cost V 1 base and J 0 bases, with 6 bases left between them. CDR3: CASSLDWLNTEAFF. Here the CDR3 DNA reads TGTGCCAGCAGCTTAGATTGGCTGAACACTGAAGCTTTCTTT.

This clonotype was seen a handful of times. This chain links TRBV20-1 with TRBJ2-6; no clear D. V was pared by 7 bases and J by 2 bases, with 12 bases between. From germline, CDR1 is DFQATT and CDR2 SNEGSKA (reference sequence). The CDR3 covers 14 residues. The DNA for the CDR3 is TGCAGTGTCCGTCGAGGAGCTGGGGCCAACGTCCTGACTTTC. This codes for CSVRRGAGANVLTF.

This clonotype was seen at least ten times. The chain carries TRBV5-1 and TRBJ1-2, with TRBD1 identical over 10 bases. Germline V CDR1 and CDR2: SGHRS, YFSETQ. V gave up 7 bases and J gave up 8 bases; unmatched junction bases: 5. The CDR3 runs to 12 residues. CDR3 DNA: TGCGCCAGCGCGGACAGGGGGAAAGGCTACACCTTC. The encoded protein is CASADRGKGYTF.

The gene calls are TRBV10-3 and TRBJ2-5; D unresolved. The CDR3 consists of 14 residues. The V end was cut by 0 bases, the J end by 1 base, with 6 bases between. Germline V gives CDR1 ENHRY, CDR2 SYGVKD. The CDR3 sequence is CAISESYPQETQYF. The DNA of the CDR3 is TGTGCCATCAGTGAGTCGTACCCCCAAGAGACCCAGTACTTC.

This clonotype was detected many times. CDR3 region: CSARVGNLYEQYF. For the CDR3, the DNA is TGCAGTGCTAGAGTCGGAAATTTATACGAGCAGTACTTC. The chain has TRBV20-1 and TRBJ2-7; D is unresolved. The CDR3 covers 13 residues. With 1 base removed from V and 4 bases from J, the gap between germline ends came to 11 bases. Germline lookup yields CDR1 DFQATT and CDR2 SNEGSKA (reference sequence).

This clonotype was observed at least ten times. For the CDR3, the DNA is TGTGCCAGCAGCTTGGGTTTGGAAGCGGGGGGCCCGCAGTATTTT. As protein: CASSLGLEAGGPQYF. The chain recombines TRBV5-5 with TRBJ2-3, with 9 bases identical to TRBD2. V shed 0 bases, J shed 10 bases, and the junction held 9 bases outside the gene matches. The CDR3 sequence is 15 residues long. Germline V gene sequence: CDR1 SGHKS, CDR2 YYEKEE (reference sequence).

This clonotype came up many times. The gene calls are TRBV6-5 and TRBJ2-1, with 10 bases that match TRBD2. There are 16 residues in the CDR3. The germline V gene has CDR1 MNHEY and CDR2 SVGAGI. V dropped 4 bases and J dropped 7; count of bases not matched to a gene: 10. CDR3 nucleotide sequence: TGTGCCAGCAGTTTCTTTAGCGGGGGGTCCGGTAATGAGCAGTTCTTC. Its protein product is CASSFFSGGSGNEQFF.

A few counts support this clonotype. The rearrangement joins TRBV7-9 to TRBJ1-5; no clear D. Germline values: CDR1 SEHNR, CDR2 FQNEAQ (reference sequence). V was shortened by 5 bases and J by 4 bases, with 15 bases between the two germline ends. This CDR3 is built from 15 residues. CDR3 region: CASSPAFGPNQPQHF. As DNA, the CDR3 is TGTGCCAGCAGCCCCGCTTTTGGCCCGAATCAGCCCCAGCATTTT.

This clonotype occurred many times. The chain has TRBV12-3 or TRBV12-4 and TRBJ2-2; D is unclear. Deletions cut 5 bases from V and 7 bases from J, with 11 bases between. The length of the CDR3 is 13 residues. The CDR3 is CASSPRAGGELFF. The CDR3 DNA follows: TGTGCCAGCAGTCCCCGGGCCGGCGGGGAGCTGTTTTTT.

V is TRBV3-1 and J is TRBJ1-2, with TRBD1 as a possible D gene (5 bases). Trimming removed 4 bases from V and 4 bases from J, with 19 bases in between. This CDR3 is built from 16 residues. Germline V CDR1 and CDR2: LGHDT, YNNKEL (reference sequence). This chain's CDR3 is CASSLISSGAFYGYTF. The DNA of the CDR3 is TGTGCCAGCAGCCTAATATCTTCCGGGGCCTTCTATGGCTACACCTTC.

This clonotype was detected ten times or more. The chain has TRBV7-9 and TRBJ2-7, with 10 bases fitting TRBD1. Losses at the gene ends were 4 bases for V and 4 bases for J; bases not matched to a gene: 13. The CDR3 extends over 17 amino acids. Germline values: CDR1 SEHNR, CDR2 FQNEAQ (reference sequence). CDR3 protein: CASSSLGDRGFHYEQYF. CDR3 in DNA: TGTGCCAGCAGCTCACTTGGGGACAGGGGTTTCCATTACGAGCAGTACTTC.

This clonotype has ten or more counts. The J gene is TRBJ2-1, the V gene TRBV5-6; TRBD1 agrees at 11 bases. The V gene's germline CDR1 is SGHDT and CDR2 YYEEEE. This CDR3 is 16 amino acids long. The V segment lost 2 bases and the J segment 4 bases; nucleotides outside the gene matches: 5. DNA of the CDR3: TGTGCCAGCAGCTTAGGGGGACAGGGGGATTACAATGAGCAGTTCTTC. It translates to CASSLGGQGDYNEQFF.

This clonotype was recorded at least ten times. The chain joins TRBV9 to TRBJ1-1; the D gene is possibly TRBD1 (6 bases). CDR1 and CDR2 from the germline V gene are SGDLS and YYNGEE. With 0 bases removed from V and 0 bases from J, the gap between germline ends came to 6 bases. This CDR3 is built from 14 residues. The CDR3 loop reads CASSVGDMNTEAFF. For the CDR3, the DNA is TGTGCCAGCAGCGTAGGGGACATGAACACTGAAGCTTTCTTT.

This clonotype was seen repeatedly, ten times or more. The V gene is TRBV29-1, the J gene TRBJ2-7; TRBD1 agrees at 7 bases. Germline CDR1 reads SQVTM; CDR2 reads ANQGSEA. The CDR3 runs to 12 residues. Trimming removed 6 bases from V and 1 base from J; junction bases left unmatched: 3. The CDR3 sequence: CSVSGQSYEQYF. The CDR3, as DNA: TGCAGCGTCTCGGGACAGTCCTACGAGCAGTACTTC.

This clonotype occurred many times. V is TRBV5-1 and J is TRBJ1-2; no firm D call. Germline-derived CDR1 and CDR2 are SGHRS and YFSETQ. Trimming took 9 bases from V and 3 from J, leaving 15 bases between them. The CDR3 extends over 13 amino acids. DNA for the CDR3: TGCGCCACCCAAAACGCCGGAGACTATGGCTACACCTTC. Residues: CATQNAGDYGYTF.

In this sample, this clonotype turned up a few times. The chain is built from TRBV7-2 and TRBJ2-7; TRBD2 matches at 13 bases. CDR3 size: 16 residues. Germline loops: CDR1 SGHTA, CDR2 FQGNSA. Trimming cost V 4 bases and J 0 bases; bases outside gene matches: 3. The CDR3 DNA reads as TGTGCCAGCAGCTATAGGACTAGCGGGAGCTCCTACGAGCAGTACTTC. Its translation is CASSYRTSGSSYEQYF.

J is TRBJ1-1 and V is TRBV4-2; D ambiguous. V dropped 4 bases and J dropped 1 base, with 22 bases sitting between them. Germline V gene sequence: CDR1 LGHNA, CDR2 YNFKEQ. The CDR3 extends over 18 amino acids. CDR3 region: CASSPRAPGEYRNTEAFF. The CDR3 DNA is TGTGCCAGCAGCCCCCGCGCGCCCGGTGAGTATAGGAACACTGAAGCTTTCTTT.